This entry lists 29 T cell receptor beta chains sequenced from one sample in a study of shared clonotypes between healthy human individuals. Produced via immunoSEQ multiplex PCR; TCRdb's table is partial and in-frame only. The profile shows roughly 2 million clones, roughly 95% of them singletons. The source material was naive CD4+ T cells sorted from blood. Subset defined: CD45RA+ positively selected. The receptors were sampled from a man younger than 30 in good health.

The V and J genes are TRBV11-2 and TRBJ2-7; weak D call: TRBD2 (5 bases). V lost 2 bases, J lost 1 base, and 12 bases lay in between. Germline values: CDR1 SGHAT, CDR2 FQNNGV. The CDR3 extends over 15 amino acids. CDR3 DNA sequence: TGTGCCAGCAGCTTATACTGGACGGGGTCCTACGAGCAGTACTTC. This codes for CASSLYWTGSYEQYF. The whole variable domain, remainder taken from reference TRBV11-2 and TRBJ2-7, is EAGVAQSPRYKIIEKRQSVAFWCNPISGHATLYWYQQILGQGPKLLIQFQNNGVVDDSQLPKDRFSAERLKGVDSTLKIQPAKLEDSAVYLCASSLYWTGSYEQYFGPGTRLTVT.

The J gene is TRBJ1-2, the V gene TRBV29-1; maybe TRBD1 (6 bases). The germline V and J ends were trimmed by 7 bases and 1 base, with 13 bases remaining between them. Germline V gene sequence: CDR1 SQVTM, CDR2 ANQGSEA. CDR3 size: 13 residues. The chain's CDR3 is CSAGDTNNYGYTF. In DNA form, the CDR3 reads TGCAGCGCCGGGGACACAAATAACTATGGCTACACCTTC.

The rearrangement uses TRBV27 and TRBJ1-6; 7 nucleotides agree with TRBD1. Germline V gene data show CDR1 as MNHEY and CDR2 as SMNVEV (reference sequence). V shed 5 bases and J 6 bases; nucleotides not matched to a gene: 10. CDR3 length: 16 residues. CDR3 sequence (DNA): TGTGCCAGCAGTACGAGGGACAGATTGGGTAATTCACCCCTCCACTTT. Its protein is CASSTRDRLGNSPLHF.

Details on this clone: The sample has other DNA sequences that encode this CDR3 too. The chain carries TRBV5-1 and TRBJ2-1; TRBD1 is a possible D gene (6 bases). Germline loops: CDR1 SGHRS, CDR2 YFSETQ. This CDR3 is 15 amino acids long. V was trimmed by 0 bases and J by 3 bases, leaving 10 bases between them. The CDR3 here is CASSLGLDSYNEQFF. CDR3 bases: TGCGCCAGCAGCTTGGGGCTGGACAGCTACAATGAGCAGTTCTTC.

The chain couples TRBV10-1 to TRBJ2-4; the match to TRBD2 covers 8 bases. This CDR3 spans 17 amino acids. The V and J ends lost 6 bases and 0 bases, in that order; junction bases with no gene match: 10. The germline CDR1 and CDR2 sequences are WNHNN and SYGVQD (reference sequence). As DNA, the CDR3 is TGCGCCAGCAGCCCCGGGGGGGGGTCCCCAGCCAAAAACATTCAGTACTTC. This gives the protein CASSPGGGSPAKNIQYF.

This chain connects TRBV18 to TRBJ2-3, with D perhaps TRBD2 (6 bases). This CDR3 region has 16 residues. Trimming took off 4 bases at V and 2 bases at J, with 16 bases between the two ends. Germline-derived CDR1 and CDR2 are KGHSH and LQKENI. CDR3 nucleotides: TGTGCCAGCTCACGTTCCCCCGGGGGTTCCACAGATACGCAGTATTTT. Its translation is CASSRSPGGSTDTQYF.

Notes on this clone: This same CDR3 is encoded by further DNA sequences in the sample. The chain couples TRBV29-1 to TRBJ2-2; unclear D gene. In germline, CDR1 is SQVTM, CDR2 ANQGSEA. Trimming took 3 bases from V and 2 from J, leaving 4 bases between them. The CDR3 spans 12 residues. The CDR3 protein is CSVEGNTGELFF. CDR3 in DNA: TGCAGCGTTGAGGGAAACACCGGGGAGCTGTTTTTT.

The J gene is TRBJ1-6, the V gene TRBV6-1, with D possibly TRBD1 on 6 matching bases. This CDR3 contains 14 residues. CDR1 is MNHNS and CDR2 is SASEGT in the germline V gene. With 3 bases removed from V and 9 bases from J, the gap between germline ends came to 12 bases. Here the CDR3 reads CASSDQGSVSPLHF. In DNA, the CDR3 is TGTGCCAGCAGTGACCAGGGGAGTGTTTCACCCCTCCACTTT.

This chain links TRBV9 with TRBJ2-1, with D perhaps TRBD1 or TRBD2 (5 bases each). V was shortened by 0 bases and J by 9 bases, with 22 bases between the two germline ends. The CDR3 loop spans 17 amino acids. From germline, CDR1 is SGDLS and CDR2 YYNGEE. The DNA for the CDR3 is TGTGCCAGCAGCGTAGAGGGGACCCGAATTCGATCCGGTGAGCAGTTCTTC. It yields the protein CASSVEGTRIRSGEQFF. The variable domain in full, with the rest retrieved from reference TRBV9 and TRBJ2-1, is DSGVTQTPKHLITATGQRVTLRCSPRSGDLSVYWYQQSLDQGLQFLIQYYNGEERAKGNILERFSAQQFPDLHSELNLSSLELGDSALYFCASSVEGTRIRSGEQFFGPGTRLTVL.

Comments on this clone: The sample carries other DNA sequences with the same CDR3. The rearrangement joins TRBV6-4 to TRBJ1-5, with TRBD1 as a possible D gene (5 bases). CDR3 length: 13 residues. V lost 4 bases and J lost 4, with 8 bases in between. Germline values: CDR1 MRHNA, CDR2 SNTAGT. Here the CDR3 DNA reads TGTGCCAGCAGTGGTGACAGAAATCAGCCCCAGCATTTT. Translation: CASSGDRNQPQHF.

V usage is TRBV27 and J usage is TRBJ2-5; 9 bases fit TRBD2. The CDR3 consists of 15 residues. Germline values: CDR1 MNHEY, CDR2 SMNVEV (reference sequence). V shed 5 bases, J shed 2 bases, and the junction held 6 bases outside the gene matches. CDR3 sequence: CASSISTSGQETQYF. CDR3 in DNA: TGTGCCAGCAGTATCTCAACTAGCGGGCAAGAGACCCAGTACTTC.

A word on this clone: Other DNA sequences in this specimen translate into the identical CDR3. The genes are TRBV7-9 and TRBJ2-5; no reliable D call. The germline V gene has CDR1 SEHNR and CDR2 FQNEAQ (reference sequence). The CDR3 runs to 13 residues. Trimming removed 1 base at V and 5 bases at J, with 8 bases between. CDR3 sequence reads: CASSLGGQETQYF. The CDR3 DNA follows: TGTGCCAGCAGCTTAGGGGGTCAGGAGACCCAGTACTTC.

The chain is built from TRBV29-1 and TRBJ2-4; possible D gene TRBD2, 5 bases. Germline V gives CDR1 SQVTM, CDR2 ANQGSEA. CDR3 length: 15 residues. V was trimmed by 5 bases and J by 0 bases, leaving 14 bases between them. This chain's CDR3 is CSVSRVQLAKNIQYF. The CDR3 DNA sequence: TGCAGCGTTTCGCGGGTACAGCTAGCCAAAAACATTCAGTACTTC. The complete variable domain, with remaining parts taken from reference TRBV29-1 and TRBJ2-4, reads SAVISQKPSRDICQRGTSLTIQCQVDSQVTMMFWYRQQPGQSLTLIATANQGSEATYESGFVIDKFPISRPNLTFSTLTVSNMSPEDSSIYLCSVSRVQLAKNIQYFGAGTRLSVL.

J is TRBJ2-2 and V is TRBV2; TRBD2 matches 9 bases. The trim removed 4 bases at V and 3 bases at J, leaving 6 bases unmatched. The V gene's germline CDR1 is SNHLY and CDR2 FYNNEI. CDR3 length: 16 residues. CDR3 amino acids: CASSGSSGRYTGELFF. CDR3 nucleotides: TGTGCCAGCAGTGGTTCCAGCGGGAGGTACACCGGGGAGCTGTTTTTT. The full variable domain, in which reference TRBV2 and TRBJ2-2 provide the parts outside the CDR3, is EPEVTQTPSHQVTQMGQEVILRCVPISNHLYFYWYRQILGQKVEFLVSFYNNEISEKSEIFDDQFSVERPDGSNFTLKIRSTKLEDSAMYFCASSGSSGRYTGELFFGEGSRLTVL.

The V call is TRBV5-4, the J call TRBJ2-7; 8 bases align to TRBD1. There are 14 residues in the CDR3. The V gene's germline CDR1 is SGHNT and CDR2 YYREEE (reference sequence). V trimming: 4 bases; J trimming: 2 bases; junction bases outside the gene matches: 5. The CDR3 bases are TGTGCCAGCAGCCCTGACAGGGGACCCTACGAGCAGTACTTC. Its translation is CASSPDRGPYEQYF.

On this clone: The same CDR3 also results from other DNA sequences found in this sample. CDR3: CASSYGGRTYEQYF. CDR3 sequence (DNA): TGTGCCAGCAGTTACGGCGGGAGGACCTACGAGCAGTACTTC. The rearrangement links TRBV6-6 to TRBJ2-7, with 8 bases lining up with TRBD2. The junction had 2 bases not matched to a gene; V was cut back by 2 bases and J by 2 bases. CDR1 MNHNY and CDR2 SVGAGI come from the germline V gene (reference sequence). The CDR3 length is 14 residues.

The genes are TRBV14 and TRBJ1-2; no reliable D call. V lost 1 base to trimming and J lost 4 bases, with 7 bases between them. Germline CDR1 is SGHDN and CDR2 is FVKESK. The CDR3 is made up of 13 amino acids. The CDR3 here is CASSQVSGYGYTF. The CDR3 nucleotides are TGTGCCAGCAGCCAAGTGTCAGGCTATGGCTACACCTTC.

This clone was detected only once. The chain has TRBV30 and TRBJ2-1; maybe TRBD2 (6 bases). Trimming pared 2 bases from V and 8 bases from J, leaving 16 bases between. The CDR3 has 14 amino acids. Germline V gene sequence: CDR1 GTSNPN, CDR2 SVGIG (reference sequence). The CDR3 here is CAWSTGLMGDEQFF. The CDR3 bases are TGTGCCTGGAGTACGGGACTCATGGGGGATGAGCAGTTCTTC.

The chain joins TRBV11-3 to TRBJ2-1; D gene unclear. V was pared by 5 bases and J by 5 bases, with 13 bases between. This CDR3 has 14 residues. CDR1 and CDR2 (germline): SGHNT, YENEEA. CDR3 nucleotide sequence: TGTGCCAGCAGCGATGAAGGAAATAACAATGAGCAGTTCTTC. Encoded protein: CASSDEGNNNEQFF.

This chain uses TRBV2 with TRBJ1-1; 7 positions match TRBD1. Germline V gives CDR1 SNHLY, CDR2 FYNNEI. Germline trimming cut 5 bases from V and 1 base from J; bases unmatched to any gene: 10. The CDR3 length is 16 residues. CDR3: CASSTRPGQTNTEAFF. The DNA of the CDR3 is TGTGCCAGCAGTACGAGACCGGGACAGACGAACACTGAAGCTTTCTTT. Combining the CDR3 with reference TRBV2 and TRBJ1-1 gives the whole variable domain EPEVTQTPSHQVTQMGQEVILRCVPISNHLYFYWYRQILGQKVEFLVSFYNNEISEKSEIFDDQFSVERPDGSNFTLKIRSTKLEDSAMYFCASSTRPGQTNTEAFFGQGTRLTVV.

The chain joins TRBV9 to TRBJ2-7; TRBD2 agrees at 7 bases. V trimming: 2 bases; J trimming: 3 bases; junction bases outside the gene matches: 11. This CDR3 has 16 amino acids. Germline V gives CDR1 SGDLS, CDR2 YYNGEE. CDR3 bases: TGTGCCAGCAGCGTGGGATTGGGGAGGGAAGGCTACGAGCAGTACTTC. Translation: CASSVGLGREGYEQYF.

This clone was seen once. This rearrangement joins TRBV6-5 to TRBJ2-5; 7 nucleotides agree with TRBD2. Germline V gene data show CDR1 as MNHEY and CDR2 as SVGAGI. The trim removed 10 bases at V and 1 base at J, leaving 6 bases unmatched. This CDR3 comprises 13 residues. This CDR3 reads CATRPGGQETQYF. In DNA form, the CDR3 reads TGTGCCACTCGACCGGGGGGCCAAGAGACCCAGTACTTC.

The chain uses TRBV21-1 and TRBJ2-7; the table assigns TRBD1, which was not confirmed against the DNA. TRBV21-1 is a pseudogene segment. The CDR3 extends over 14 amino acids. The CDR3 loop reads CASSNKRGTYEQYF. CDR3 bases: TGTGCCAGCAGCAATAAAAGGGGTACCTACGAGCAGTACTTC.

CDR3 DNA sequence: TGTGCCAGCAAGGGGGCTGCTAACTATGGCTACACCTTC. Amino acids: CASKGAANYGYTF. V is TRBV6-1 and J is TRBJ1-2, with TRBD1 matching 7 bases. Germline CDR1 is MNHNS and CDR2 is SASEGT. This CDR3 contains 13 residues. V lost 7 bases to trimming and J lost 0 bases; unmatched junction nucleotides: 2.

The chain employs TRBV28 and TRBJ2-1; 10 bases are a match to TRBD2. Germline V CDR1 and CDR2: MDHEN, SYDVKM. With V trimmed by 3 bases and J by 14 bases, 4 bases remained unmatched. This CDR3 has 12 amino acids. The CDR3 loop is CASSFNSGGKFF. The CDR3 DNA reads TGTGCCAGCAGTTTCAATAGCGGGGGGAAGTTCTTC.

The chain combines TRBV28 with TRBJ1-5; D gene unclear. The ends were cut back, 6 bases at V and 4 bases at J, with 10 bases in the middle. CDR1 and CDR2 (germline): MDHEN, SYDVKM. This CDR3 region has 13 residues. The CDR3 DNA follows: TGTGCCAGCAGCTCGAGAACGAATCAGCCCCAGCATTTT. This translates into CASSSRTNQPQHF.

V gene TRBV5-5 combines with J gene TRBJ1-6, with D uncertain. This CDR3 spans 12 amino acids. Trimming cost V 0 bases and J 10 bases, with 5 bases left between them. Germline CDR1 reads SGHKS; CDR2 reads YYEKEE (reference sequence). The chain's CDR3 is CASSLVESPLHF. The CDR3 DNA is TGTGCCAGCAGCTTGGTTGAATCACCCCTCCACTTT.

As regards this clone: Other DNA sequences in this sample translate to the same CDR3. The rearrangement uses TRBV5-1 and TRBJ1-4, with 7 bases matching TRBD1. After removal of 1 base from V and 5 bases from J, the junction contained 2 bases not matched to a gene. The germline gives CDR1 SGHRS, CDR2 YFSETQ. The CDR3 sequence is 14 residues long. CDR3 in amino acids: CASSLTGANEKLFF. In DNA, the CDR3 is TGCGCCAGCAGCTTGACAGGGGCCAATGAAAAACTGTTTTTT.

The chain combines TRBV4-3 with TRBJ2-1; 8 bases line up with TRBD2. V lost 6 bases, J lost 10 bases, and 8 bases stayed unmatched. This CDR3 is 13 amino acids long. Germline values: CDR1 LGHNA, CDR2 YSLEER. CDR3 amino acids: CASRTSGSSEQFF. DNA for the CDR3: TGCGCCAGCAGAACTAGCGGATCCTCCGAGCAGTTCTTC.